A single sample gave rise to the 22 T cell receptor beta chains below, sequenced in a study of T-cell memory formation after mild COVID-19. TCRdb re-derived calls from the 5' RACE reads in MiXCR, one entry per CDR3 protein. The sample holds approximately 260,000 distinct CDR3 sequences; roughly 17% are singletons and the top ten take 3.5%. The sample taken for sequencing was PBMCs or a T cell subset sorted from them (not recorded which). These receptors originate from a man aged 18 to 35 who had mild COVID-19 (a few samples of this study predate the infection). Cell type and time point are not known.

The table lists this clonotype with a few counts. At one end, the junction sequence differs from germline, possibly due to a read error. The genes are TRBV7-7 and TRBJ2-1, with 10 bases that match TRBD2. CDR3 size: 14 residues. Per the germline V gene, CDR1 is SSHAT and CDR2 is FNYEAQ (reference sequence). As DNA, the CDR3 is TGTGCTAGCAGCCCCGGACTAGCGGCCCATGAGCAGTTCTTC. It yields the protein CASSPGLAAHEQFF. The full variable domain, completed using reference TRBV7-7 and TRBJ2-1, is GAGVSQSPRYKVTKRGQDVTLRCDPISSHATLYWYQQALGQGPEFLTYFNYEAQPDKSGLPSDRFSAERPEGSISTLTIQRTEQRDSAMYRCASSPGLAAHEQFFGPGTRLTVL.

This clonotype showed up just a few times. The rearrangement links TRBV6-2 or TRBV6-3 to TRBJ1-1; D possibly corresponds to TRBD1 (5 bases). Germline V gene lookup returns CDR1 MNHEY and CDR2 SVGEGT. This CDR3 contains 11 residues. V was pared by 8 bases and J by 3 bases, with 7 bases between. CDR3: CASGGDTEAFF. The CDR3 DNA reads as TGTGCCAGCGGGGGGGACACTGAAGCTTTCTTT.

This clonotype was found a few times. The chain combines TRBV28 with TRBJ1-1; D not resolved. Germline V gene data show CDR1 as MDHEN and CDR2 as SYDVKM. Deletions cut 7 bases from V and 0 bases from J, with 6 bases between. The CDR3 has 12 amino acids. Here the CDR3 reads CASKILNTEAFF. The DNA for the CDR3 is TGTGCCAGCAAAATTTTGAACACTGAAGCTTTCTTT. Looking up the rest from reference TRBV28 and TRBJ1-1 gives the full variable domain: DVKVTQSSRYLVKRTGEKVFLECVQDMDHENMFWYRQDPGLGLRLIYFSYDVKMKEKGDIPEGYSVSREKKERFSLILESASTNQTSMYLCASKILNTEAFFGQGTRLTVV.

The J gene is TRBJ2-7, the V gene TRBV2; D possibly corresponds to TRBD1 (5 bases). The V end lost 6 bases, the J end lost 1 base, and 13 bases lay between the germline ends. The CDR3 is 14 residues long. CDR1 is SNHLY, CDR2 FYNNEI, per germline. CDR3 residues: CASSRETVSYEQYV. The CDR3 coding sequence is TGTGCCAGCAGCCGAGAGACAGTTTCCTACGAGCAGTACGTC.

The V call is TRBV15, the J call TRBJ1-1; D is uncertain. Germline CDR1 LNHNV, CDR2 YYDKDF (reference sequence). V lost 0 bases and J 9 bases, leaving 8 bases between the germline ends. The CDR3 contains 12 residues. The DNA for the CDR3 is TGTGCCACCAGCAGAGACTGGGATCAAGCTTTCTTT. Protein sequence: CATSRDWDQAFF.

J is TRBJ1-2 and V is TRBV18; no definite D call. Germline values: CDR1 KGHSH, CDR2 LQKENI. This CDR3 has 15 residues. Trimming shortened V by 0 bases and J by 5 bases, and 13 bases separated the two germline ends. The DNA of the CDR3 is TGTGCCAGCTCACCACCCGCAAAAGAGTGGTATGGCTACACCTTC. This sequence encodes CASSPPAKEWYGYTF.

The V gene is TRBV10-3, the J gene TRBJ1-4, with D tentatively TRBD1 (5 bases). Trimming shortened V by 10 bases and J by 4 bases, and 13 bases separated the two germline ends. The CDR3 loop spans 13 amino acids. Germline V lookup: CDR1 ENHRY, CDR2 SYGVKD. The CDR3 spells CASTPGFNEKLFF. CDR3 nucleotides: TGTGCCAGCACCCCAGGGTTTAATGAAAAACTGTTTTTT.

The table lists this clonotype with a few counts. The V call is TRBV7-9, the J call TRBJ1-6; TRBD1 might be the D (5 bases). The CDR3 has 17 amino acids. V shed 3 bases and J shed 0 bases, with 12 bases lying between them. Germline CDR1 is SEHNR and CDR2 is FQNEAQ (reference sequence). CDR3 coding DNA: TGTGCCAGCAGCTTGCTATACAGGAGCTCCTATAATTCACCCCTCCACTTT. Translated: CASSLLYRSSYNSPLHF.

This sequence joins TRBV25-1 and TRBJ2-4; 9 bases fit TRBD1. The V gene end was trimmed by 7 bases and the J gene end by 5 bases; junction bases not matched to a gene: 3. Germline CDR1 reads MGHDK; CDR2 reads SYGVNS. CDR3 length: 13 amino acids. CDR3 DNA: TGTGCCAGCACCCGGACAGGGGAAAACATTCAGTACTTC. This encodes CASTRTGENIQYF. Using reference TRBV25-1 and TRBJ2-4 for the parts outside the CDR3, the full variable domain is EADIYQTPRYLVIGTGKKITLECSQTMGHDKMYWYQQDPGMELHLIHYSYGVNSTEKGDLSSESTVSRIRTEHFPLTLESARPSHTSQYLCASTRTGENIQYFGAGTRLSVL.

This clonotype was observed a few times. CDR3 loop: CASSLGGLAGTLGTQYF. The CDR3 region has the DNA TGTGCCAGCAGCTTAGGGGGACTAGCGGGGACTTTGGGGACCCAGTACTTC. The V and J genes are TRBV7-2 and TRBJ2-5; TRBD2 matches 13 bases. Germline V gene lookup returns CDR1 SGHTA and CDR2 FQGNSA. V was pared by 1 base and J by 7 bases, with 9 bases of the junction left unmatched. CDR3 length: 17 residues.

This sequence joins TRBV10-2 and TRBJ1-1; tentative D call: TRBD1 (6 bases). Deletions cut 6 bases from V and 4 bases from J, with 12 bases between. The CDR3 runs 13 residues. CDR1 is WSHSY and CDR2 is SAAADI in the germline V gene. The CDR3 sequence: CASSKGGTTEAFF. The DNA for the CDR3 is TGCGCCAGCAGCAAGGGGGGGACCACTGAAGCTTTCTTT.

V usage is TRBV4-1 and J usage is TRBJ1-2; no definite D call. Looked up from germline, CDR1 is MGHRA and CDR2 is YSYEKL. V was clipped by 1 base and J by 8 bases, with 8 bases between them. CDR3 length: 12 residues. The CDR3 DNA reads TGCGCCAGCAGCCAAGGAACAGTCGGCTACACCTTC. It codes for CASSQGTVGYTF.

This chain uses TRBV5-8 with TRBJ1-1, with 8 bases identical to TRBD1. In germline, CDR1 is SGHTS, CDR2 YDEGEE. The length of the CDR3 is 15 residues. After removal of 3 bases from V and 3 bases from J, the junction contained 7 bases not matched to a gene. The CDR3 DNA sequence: TGTGCCAGCAGCTACGACGGACAGGGAGACACTGAAGCTTTCTTT. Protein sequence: CASSYDGQGDTEAFF.

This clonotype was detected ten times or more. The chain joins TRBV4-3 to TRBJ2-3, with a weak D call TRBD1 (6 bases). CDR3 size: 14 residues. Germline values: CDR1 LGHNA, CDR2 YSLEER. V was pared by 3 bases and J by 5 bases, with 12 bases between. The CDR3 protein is CASSQNREGDTQYF. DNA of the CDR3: TGCGCCAGCAGCCAGAACAGGGAAGGAGATACGCAGTATTTT.

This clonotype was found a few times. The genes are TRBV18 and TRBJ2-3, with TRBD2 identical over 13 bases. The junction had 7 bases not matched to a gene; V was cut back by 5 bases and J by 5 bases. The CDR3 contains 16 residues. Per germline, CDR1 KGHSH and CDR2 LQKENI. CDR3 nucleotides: TGTGCCAGCTCAAGTACTAGCGGGGGGGCAAGAGATACGCAGTATTTT. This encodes CASSSTSGGARDTQYF.

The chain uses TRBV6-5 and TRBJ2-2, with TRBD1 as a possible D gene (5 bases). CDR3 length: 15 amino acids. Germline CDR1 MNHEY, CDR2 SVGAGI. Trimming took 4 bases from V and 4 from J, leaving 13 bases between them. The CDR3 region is CASSFQGLGTGELFF. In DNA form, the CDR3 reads TGTGCCAGCAGTTTTCAGGGCTTGGGCACCGGGGAGCTGTTTTTT.

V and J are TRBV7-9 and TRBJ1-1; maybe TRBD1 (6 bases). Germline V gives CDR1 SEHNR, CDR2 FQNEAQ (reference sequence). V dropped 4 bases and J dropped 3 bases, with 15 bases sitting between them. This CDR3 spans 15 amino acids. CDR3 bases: TGTGCCAGCAGCTCGAACAGGGTCCTCGACACTGAAGCTTTCTTT. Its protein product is CASSSNRVLDTEAFF.

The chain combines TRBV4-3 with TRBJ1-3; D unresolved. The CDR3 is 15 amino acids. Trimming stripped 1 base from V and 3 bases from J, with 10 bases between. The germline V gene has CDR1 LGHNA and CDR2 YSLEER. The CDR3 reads CASSQAEEGGNTIYF. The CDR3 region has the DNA TGCGCCAGCAGCCAAGCGGAAGAGGGTGGAAACACCATATATTTT.

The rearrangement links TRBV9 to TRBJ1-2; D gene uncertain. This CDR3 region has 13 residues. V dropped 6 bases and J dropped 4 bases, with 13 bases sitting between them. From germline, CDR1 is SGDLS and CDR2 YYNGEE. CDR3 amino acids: CASTSPERYGYTF. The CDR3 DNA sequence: TGTGCCAGCACATCGCCAGAGCGCTATGGCTACACCTTC. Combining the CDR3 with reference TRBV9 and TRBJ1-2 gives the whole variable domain DSGVTQTPKHLITATGQRVTLRCSPRSGDLSVYWYQQSLDQGLQFLIQYYNGEERAKGNILERFSAQQFPDLHSELNLSSLELGDSALYFCASTSPERYGYTFGSGTRLTVV.

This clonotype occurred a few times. The CDR3, as DNA: TGCGCCAGCAGCTTGTCCCCCCTGGGCGGCCCCTACAATGAGCAGTTCTTC. It translates to CASSLSPLGGPYNEQFF. This chain connects TRBV5-1 to TRBJ2-1; D uncertain. The germline V and J ends were trimmed by 1 base and 2 bases, with 16 bases remaining between them. Per germline, CDR1 SGHRS and CDR2 YFSETQ. There are 17 residues in the CDR3.

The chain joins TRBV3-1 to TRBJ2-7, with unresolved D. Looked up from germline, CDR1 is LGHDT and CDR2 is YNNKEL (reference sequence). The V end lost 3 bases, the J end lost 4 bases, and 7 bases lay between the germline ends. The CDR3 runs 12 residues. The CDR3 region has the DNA TGTGCCAGCAGCCAGTATAATTACGAGCAGTACTTC. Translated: CASSQYNYEQYF.

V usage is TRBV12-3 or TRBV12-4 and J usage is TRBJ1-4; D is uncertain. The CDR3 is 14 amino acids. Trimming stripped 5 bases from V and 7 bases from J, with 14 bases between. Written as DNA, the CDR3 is TGTGCCAGCAGTCCCCGGGCGTCAAGTGAAAAACTGTTTTTT. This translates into CASSPRASSEKLFF.